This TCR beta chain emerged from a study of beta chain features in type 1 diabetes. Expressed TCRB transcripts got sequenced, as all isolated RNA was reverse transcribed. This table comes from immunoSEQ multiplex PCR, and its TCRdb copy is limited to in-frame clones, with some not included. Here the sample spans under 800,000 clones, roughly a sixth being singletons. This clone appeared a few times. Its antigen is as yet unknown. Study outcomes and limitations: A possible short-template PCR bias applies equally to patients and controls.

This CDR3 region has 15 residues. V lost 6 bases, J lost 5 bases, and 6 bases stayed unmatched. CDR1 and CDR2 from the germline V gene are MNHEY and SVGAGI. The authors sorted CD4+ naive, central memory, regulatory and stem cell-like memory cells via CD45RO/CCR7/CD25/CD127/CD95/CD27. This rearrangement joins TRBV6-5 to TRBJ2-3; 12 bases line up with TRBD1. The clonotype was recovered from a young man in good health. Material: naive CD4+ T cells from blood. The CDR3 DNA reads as TGTGCCAGCAGCCCCGGGACAGGGGGCGGAGATACGCAGTATTTT. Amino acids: CASSPGTGGGDTQYF.